This T cell receptor beta chain was identified in a study of shared clonotypes between healthy human individuals (dated by TCRdb to the early 2020s). In terms of the full investigation: The cohort included a few men and two women between 18 and 49 years of age. For each donor, CD4 naive and CD4 memory were each given three plates, CD8 naive was given two plates, and CD8 memory was given one plate. The study deeply sequenced blood TCR repertoires of about 5 healthy adults to estimate repertoire size and the extent of clonotype sharing between individuals. To increase sequencing depth and limit assay-specific biases, different laboratories used diverse techniques to prepare libraries and sequence TCR repertoires. Leukapheresis yielded between about 0.94 and 8.9 billion PBMCs per donor.

The CDR3 sequence holds 14 residues, the cysteine and phenylalanine included. Kept here is only the CDR3 DNA, which spans 42 bases and is read in frame from base 1. As encoded in the germline V gene, CDR1 is SGHTA while CDR2 is FQGNSA. Trimming costs V 11 bases and J 2 bases, and their ends lie 17 bases apart. Remarks on this clone: Its antigen remains unidentified. Base qualities are not provided; no much larger clone lies one nucleotide away.

Healthy HIV-negative adults with no recently reported acute infections or vaccinations were included as donors. Only Caucasian adults living in Nashville, Tennessee, USA were represented among the donors. CD4+ T cells were enriched by magnetic negative selection, after which naive cells were positively selected on CD45RA and the negative fraction was taken as the memory subset. Blood was obtained by leukapheresis, after which PBMCs were separated by Ficoll-Histopaque density gradient centrifugation and cryopreserved in liquid nitrogen vapor phase. Analytical flow cytometry was used to check the purity and quantity of each magnetically sorted T cell population. Each sorted fraction had its genomic DNA isolated and then quantified by UV absorbance on a Nanodrop 2000c. On the study overall, not on this receptor specifically: Incomplete sequencing was indicated by rarefaction of sorted-subset datasets, despite the large sequencing depth. Pairwise subsampling indicated that sequencing depth was expected to affect the degree of clonotype sharing among donors. Naive subsets generally had larger estimated clonotype richness than memory subsets did. Because the study included only a small number of donors, the genetic and exposure-history diversity represented was limited. When several donors were compared, the shared fraction of clonotypes was about 5.2% for naive CD4, 3.5% to 4% for naive CD8, 2% to 2.5% for memory CD4, and 0.4% for memory CD8. Sampling was restricted to blood, and TCR repertoires in tissues likely differ from the TCR repertoires found in blood. Compared with non-shared clonotypes, clonotypes shared by all four sorted-subset donors had higher generation probabilities.

Using the deep immunoSEQ assay, TCR CDR3 regions were amplified from genomic DNA by multiplex PCR. Genomic DNA extracted from each cell subset was distributed evenly over all wells of several immunoSEQ 96-well plates, and each plate served as one replicate. For sorted subsets, 200 to 250 ng genomic DNA, equal to 30,000 or so T cell genomes, was loaded into each replicate PCR. The purified libraries were quantified using a Qubit 3.0 fluorometer, sized with a Bioanalyzer 2100, and then quantified again using the KAPA Library Quantification kit. Every immunoSEQ 96-well plate was sequenced on a separate single-read 150-cycle Illumina NextSeq 550 flow cell. On the authors' methods: Because the immunoSEQ output held only junctional sequences and lacked quality scores, the filtering could not match the filtering applied to full-length reads. Sequences were annotated with PyIR, a Python wrapper for IgBLAST v1.9, and V/J genes and CDR3 were assigned using IMGT germline references. Reads with weak V/J assignments (E-value above 1e-6), missing CDR3, stop codons, out-of-frame junctions, or ambiguous translated residues were removed. V3J clonotypes were defined as sequences sharing the same inferred V gene, J gene, and CDR3 amino acid sequence. Percentage overlap between repertoires was computed as shared unique clonotypes divided by the size of the smaller repertoire. Three approaches were used to assess repertoire richness: RTK rarefaction, the Chao1 estimator, and Recon v2.1 estimates of unobserved clonotypes. For all TCRbeta clonotypes obtained by the gDNA method from several donors, generation probabilities were computed with OLGA. Imported from immuneACCESS, the table was reduced by TCRdb to in-frame sequences with V and J called. These copies leave out some clones; in studies compared against another copy, an unresolved V gene accounts for under half, and the cause of the remainder is not known. V and J calls plus clone size are reproduced from that table; the DNA served to infer D and trimming. Present in this sample are about 1.5 million clones, under 99% of which were seen just once. The top ten clones comprise roughly 0.4% of the sample.

The clonotype was recovered from a man aged 25-45 years in good health. The sample taken for sequencing was naive CD4+ T cells sorted from blood. What this sample's cell subset or site label stands for: CD45RA+ positively selected. Recombination joined TRBV7-2 with TRBJ2-3; TRBD2 might be the D gene, on 6 matching bases. The CDR3: CASTPGLHTDTQYF. The DNA is as follows: TGTGCCTCGACACCGGGACTCCACACAGATACGCAGTATTTT.